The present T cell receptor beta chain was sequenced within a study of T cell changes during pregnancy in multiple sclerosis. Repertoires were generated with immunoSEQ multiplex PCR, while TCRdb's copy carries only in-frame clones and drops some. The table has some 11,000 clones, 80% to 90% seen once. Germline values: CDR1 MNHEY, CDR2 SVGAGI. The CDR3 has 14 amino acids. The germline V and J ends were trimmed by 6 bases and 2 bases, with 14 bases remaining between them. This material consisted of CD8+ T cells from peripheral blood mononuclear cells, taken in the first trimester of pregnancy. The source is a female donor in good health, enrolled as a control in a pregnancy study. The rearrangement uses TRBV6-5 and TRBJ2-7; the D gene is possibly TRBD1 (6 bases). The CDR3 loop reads CASRPGAGPYEQYF. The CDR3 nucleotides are TGTGCCAGCAGGCCAGGGGCGGGCCCCTACGAGCAGTACTTC.